This TCR beta chain was sequenced during a study of blood T cells in healthy people across ages. Remarks on this clonotype: One end of the junction fails to match germline, which may point to a read error.

The second PCR ran about 6 to 12 cycles with a sample-barcoded 5' primer and J-beta primers. Researchers report that each sample yielded at least 2.5 million CDR3-containing paired-end reads. Each CDR3 protein gets one entry after TCRdb re-called the 5' RACE reads with MiXCR. The data hold 1.5 million to 2 million distinct CDR3 sequences, with roughly 32% observed a single time. The TCR was taken from a woman in her 30s in good health. Sequencing was done on a sample of blood.

The CDR3 region has the DNA TGCAGTGCTAGCCCCCCCGGTCGTTCCTATGGCCACACCTTC. It yields the protein CSASPPGRSYGHTF. The chain has TRBV20-1 and TRBJ1-2; D gene unclear. This CDR3 comprises 14 residues. Germline V gene data show CDR1 as DFQATT and CDR2 as SNEGSKA (reference sequence).